This TCR beta chain is from a study of patients and donors after allogeneic stem cell transplantation. TCRdb re-called the RT-PCR reads through MiXCR, storing one row per CDR3 protein. The data show 190,000 or so distinct CDR3 sequences, around two fifths seen once. The CDR3 consists of 16 residues. CDR1 is SGHRS, CDR2 YFSETQ, per germline. V trimming: 4 bases; J trimming: 3 bases; junction bases outside the gene matches: 9. Sequenced material: blood, either unsorted or a sorted T cell fraction (not recorded which). The chain uses TRBV5-1 and TRBJ2-1, with 8 bases that match TRBD2. The source is a human donor who was either an allogeneic HSCT recipient or a stem cell or donor lymphocyte infusion donor (not recorded which). It is not recorded whose cells these are; they may come from a transplant donor. CDR3 nucleotide sequence: TGCGCCAGCAGCCCGCGGCTAGCGGGCTACTACAATGAGCAGTTCTTC. Translation gives CASSPRLAGYYNEQFF.